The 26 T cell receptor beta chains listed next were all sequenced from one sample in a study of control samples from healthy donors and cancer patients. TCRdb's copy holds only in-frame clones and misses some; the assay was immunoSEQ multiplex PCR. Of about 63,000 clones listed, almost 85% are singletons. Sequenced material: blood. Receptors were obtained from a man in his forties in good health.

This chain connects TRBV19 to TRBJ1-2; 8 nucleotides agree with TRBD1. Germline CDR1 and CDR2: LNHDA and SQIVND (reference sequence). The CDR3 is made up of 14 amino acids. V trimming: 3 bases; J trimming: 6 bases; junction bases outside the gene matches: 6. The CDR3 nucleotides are TGTGCCAGTAGTATTGGACAGGGCTCCAATGGCTACACCTTC. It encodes CASSIGQGSNGYTF.

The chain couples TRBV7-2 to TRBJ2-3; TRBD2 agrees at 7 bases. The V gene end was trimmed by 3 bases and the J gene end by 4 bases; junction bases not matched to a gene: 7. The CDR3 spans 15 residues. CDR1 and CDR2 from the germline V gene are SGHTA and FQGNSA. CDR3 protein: CASSLTSRGADTQYF. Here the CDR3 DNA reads TGTGCCAGCAGCTTGACGTCTCGGGGGGCAGATACGCAGTATTTT.

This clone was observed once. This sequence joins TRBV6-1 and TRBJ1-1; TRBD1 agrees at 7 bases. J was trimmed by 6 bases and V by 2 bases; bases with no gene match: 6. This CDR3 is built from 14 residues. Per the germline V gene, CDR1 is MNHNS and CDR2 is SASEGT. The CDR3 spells CASSEFPGTAEAFF. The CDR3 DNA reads TGTGCCAGCAGTGAATTCCCTGGGACAGCTGAAGCTTTCTTT.

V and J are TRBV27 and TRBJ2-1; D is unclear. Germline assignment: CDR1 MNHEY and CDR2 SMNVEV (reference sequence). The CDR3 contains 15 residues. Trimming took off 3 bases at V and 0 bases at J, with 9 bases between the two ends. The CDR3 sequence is CASSFGPFSYNEQFF. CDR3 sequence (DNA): TGTGCCAGCAGTTTTGGTCCCTTCTCCTACAATGAGCAGTTCTTC.

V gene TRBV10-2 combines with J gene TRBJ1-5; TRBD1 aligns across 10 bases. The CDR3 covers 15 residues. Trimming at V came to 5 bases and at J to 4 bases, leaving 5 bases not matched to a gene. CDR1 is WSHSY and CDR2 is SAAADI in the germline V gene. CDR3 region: CASSSGQGRNQPQHF. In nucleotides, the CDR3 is TGCGCCAGCAGTTCGGGACAGGGGCGTAATCAGCCCCAGCATTTT.

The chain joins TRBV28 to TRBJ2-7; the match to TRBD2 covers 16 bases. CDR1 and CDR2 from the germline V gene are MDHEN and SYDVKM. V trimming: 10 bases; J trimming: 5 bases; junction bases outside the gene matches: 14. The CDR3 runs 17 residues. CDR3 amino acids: CATSSPGLAGGRNEQYF. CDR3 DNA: TGTGCCACCTCATCACCGGGACTAGCGGGAGGGAGGAACGAGCAGTACTTC.

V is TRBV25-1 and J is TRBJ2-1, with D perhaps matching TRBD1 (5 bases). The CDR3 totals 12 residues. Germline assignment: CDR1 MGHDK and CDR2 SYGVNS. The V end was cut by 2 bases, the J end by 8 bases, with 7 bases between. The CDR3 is CASSEQGYEQFF. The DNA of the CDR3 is TGTGCCAGCAGTGAACAGGGCTATGAGCAGTTCTTC.

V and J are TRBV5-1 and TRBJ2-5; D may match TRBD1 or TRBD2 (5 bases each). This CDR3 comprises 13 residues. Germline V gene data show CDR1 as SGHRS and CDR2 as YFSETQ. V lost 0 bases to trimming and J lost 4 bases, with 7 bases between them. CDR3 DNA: TGCGCCAGCAGCTTGGCAGGGAGAGAGACCCAGTACTTC. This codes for CASSLAGRETQYF.

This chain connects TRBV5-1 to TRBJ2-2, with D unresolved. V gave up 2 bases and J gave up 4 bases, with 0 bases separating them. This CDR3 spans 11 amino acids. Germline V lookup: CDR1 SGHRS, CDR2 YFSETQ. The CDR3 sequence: CASSFTGELFF. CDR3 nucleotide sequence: TGCGCCAGCAGCTTCACCGGGGAGCTGTTTTTT.

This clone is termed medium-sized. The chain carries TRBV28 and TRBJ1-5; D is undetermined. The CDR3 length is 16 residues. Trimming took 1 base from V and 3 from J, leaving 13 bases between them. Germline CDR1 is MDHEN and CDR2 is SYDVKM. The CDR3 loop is CASSLSLPRLNQPQHF. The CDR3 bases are TGTGCCAGCAGTTTATCCCTCCCACGGCTCAATCAGCCCCAGCATTTT.

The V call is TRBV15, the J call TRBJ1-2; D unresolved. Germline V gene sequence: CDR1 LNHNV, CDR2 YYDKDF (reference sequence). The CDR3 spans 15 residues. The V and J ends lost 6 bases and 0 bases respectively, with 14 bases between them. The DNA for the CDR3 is TGTGCCACCAGAGGTCGAAGCGGATCTAACTATGGCTACACCTTC. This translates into CATRGRSGSNYGYTF.

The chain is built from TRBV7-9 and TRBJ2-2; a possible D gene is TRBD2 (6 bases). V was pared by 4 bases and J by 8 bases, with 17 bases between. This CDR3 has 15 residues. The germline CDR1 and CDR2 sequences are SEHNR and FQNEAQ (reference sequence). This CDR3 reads CASSSHQEGSGELFF. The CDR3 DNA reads TGTGCCAGCAGCTCCCACCAGGAGGGGTCGGGGGAGCTGTTTTTT. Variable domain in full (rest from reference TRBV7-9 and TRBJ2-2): DTGVSQNPRHKITKRGQNVTFRCDPISEHNRLYWYRQTLGQGPEFLTYFQNEAQLEKSRLLSDRFSAERPKGSFSTLEIQRTEQGDSAMYLCASSSHQEGSGELFFGEGSRLTVL.

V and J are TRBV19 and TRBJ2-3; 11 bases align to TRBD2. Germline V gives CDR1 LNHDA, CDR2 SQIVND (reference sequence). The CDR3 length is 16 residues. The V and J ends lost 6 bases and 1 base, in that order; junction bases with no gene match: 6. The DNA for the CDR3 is TGTGCCAGTAGGGTTACTAGCGGGGGCCGCACAGATACGCAGTATTTT. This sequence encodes CASRVTSGGRTDTQYF. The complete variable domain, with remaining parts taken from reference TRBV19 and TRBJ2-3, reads DGGITQSPKYLFRKEGQNVTLSCEQNLNHDAMYWYRQDPGQGLRLIYYSQIVNDFQKGDIAEGYSVSREKKESFPLTVTSAQKNPTAFYLCASRVTSGGRTDTQYFGPGTRLTVL.

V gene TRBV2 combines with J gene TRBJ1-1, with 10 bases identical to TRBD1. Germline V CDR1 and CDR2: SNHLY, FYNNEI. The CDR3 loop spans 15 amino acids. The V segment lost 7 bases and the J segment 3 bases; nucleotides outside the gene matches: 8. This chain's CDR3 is CASTGQGVGYTEAFF. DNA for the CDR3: TGTGCCAGCACAGGACAGGGGGTTGGGTACACTGAAGCTTTCTTT.

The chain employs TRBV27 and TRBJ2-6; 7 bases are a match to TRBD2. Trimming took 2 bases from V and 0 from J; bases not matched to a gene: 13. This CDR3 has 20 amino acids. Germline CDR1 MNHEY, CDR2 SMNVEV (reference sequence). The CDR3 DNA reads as TGTGCCAGCAGTTTAAATGGTGGGTGGCTAGCGGTCTCTGGGGCCAACGTCCTGACTTTC. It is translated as CASSLNGGWLAVSGANVLTF. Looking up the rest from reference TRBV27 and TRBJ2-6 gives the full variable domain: EAQVTQNPRYLITVTGKKLTVTCSQNMNHEYMSWYRQDPGLGLRQIYYSMNVEVTDKGDVPEGYKVSRKEKRNFPLILESPSPNQTSLYFCASSLNGGWLAVSGANVLTFGAGSRLTVL.

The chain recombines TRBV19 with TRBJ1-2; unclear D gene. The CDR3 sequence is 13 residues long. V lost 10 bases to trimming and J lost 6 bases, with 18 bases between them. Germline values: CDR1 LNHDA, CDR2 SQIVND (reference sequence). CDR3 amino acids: CATRHGPGDGYTF. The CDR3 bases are TGTGCCACCCGGCACGGGCCCGGCGATGGCTACACCTTC.

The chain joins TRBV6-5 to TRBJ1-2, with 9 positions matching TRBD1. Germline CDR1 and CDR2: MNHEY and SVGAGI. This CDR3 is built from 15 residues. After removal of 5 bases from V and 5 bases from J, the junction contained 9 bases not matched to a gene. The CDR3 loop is CASSRSRDRVYGYTF. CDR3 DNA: TGTGCCAGCAGTCGGAGCCGGGACAGGGTTTATGGCTACACCTTC.

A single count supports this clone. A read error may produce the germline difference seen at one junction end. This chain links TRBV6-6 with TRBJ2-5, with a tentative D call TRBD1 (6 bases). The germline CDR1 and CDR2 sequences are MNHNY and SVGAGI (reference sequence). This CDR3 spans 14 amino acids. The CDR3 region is CASSNHYLLTGGNF. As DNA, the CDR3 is TGTGCCAGCAGTAACCATTATCTCCTGACAGGCGGCAACTTC.

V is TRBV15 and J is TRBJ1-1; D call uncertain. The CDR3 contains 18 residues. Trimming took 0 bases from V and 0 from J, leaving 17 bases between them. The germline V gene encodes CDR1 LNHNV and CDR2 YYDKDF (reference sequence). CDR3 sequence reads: CATSRDLPGRLMNTEAFF. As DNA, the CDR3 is TGTGCCACCAGCAGAGACCTTCCTGGTAGGCTGATGAACACTGAAGCTTTCTTT.

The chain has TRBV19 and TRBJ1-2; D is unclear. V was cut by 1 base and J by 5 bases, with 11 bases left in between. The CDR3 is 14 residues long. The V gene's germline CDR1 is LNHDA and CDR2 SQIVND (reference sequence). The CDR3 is CASSIAGFWYGYTF. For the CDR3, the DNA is TGTGCCAGTAGTATAGCGGGATTTTGGTATGGCTACACCTTC.

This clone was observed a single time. The CDR3 DNA sequence: TGTGCCAGTCAGGACAGGGGATACACTAGCACAGATACGCAGTATTTT. Its protein is CASQDRGYTSTDTQYF. The chain combines TRBV19 with TRBJ2-3; 9 bases map to TRBD1. V shed 8 bases, J shed 0 bases, and the junction held 9 bases outside the gene matches. CDR1 and CDR2 from the germline V gene are LNHDA and SQIVND (reference sequence). The CDR3 is made up of 16 amino acids. The full variable domain, completed using reference TRBV19 and TRBJ2-3, is DGGITQSPKYLFRKEGQNVTLSCEQNLNHDAMYWYRQDPGQGLRLIYYSQIVNDFQKGDIAEGYSVSREKKESFPLTVTSAQKNPTAFYLCASQDRGYTSTDTQYFGPGTRLTVL.

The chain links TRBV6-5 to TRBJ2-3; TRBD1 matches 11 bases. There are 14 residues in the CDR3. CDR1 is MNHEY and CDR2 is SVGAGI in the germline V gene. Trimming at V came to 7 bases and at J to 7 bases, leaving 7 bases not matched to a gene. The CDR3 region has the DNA TGTGCCAGCACCACCGGACAGGGGGCAAATACGCAGTATTTT. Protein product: CASTTGQGANTQYF.

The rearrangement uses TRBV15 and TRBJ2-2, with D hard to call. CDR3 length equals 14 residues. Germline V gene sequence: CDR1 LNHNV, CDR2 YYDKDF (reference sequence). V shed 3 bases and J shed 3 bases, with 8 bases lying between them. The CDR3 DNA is TGTGCCACCAGCAGTCGCCAGTACACCGGGGAGCTGTTTTTT. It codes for CATSSRQYTGELFF.

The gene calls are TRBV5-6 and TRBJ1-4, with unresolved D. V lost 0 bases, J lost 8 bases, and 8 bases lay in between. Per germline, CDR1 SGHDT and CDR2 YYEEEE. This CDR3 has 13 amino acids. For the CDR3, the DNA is TGTGCCAGCAGCTTGGGGCCGGACGAAAAACTGTTTTTT. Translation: CASSLGPDEKLFF. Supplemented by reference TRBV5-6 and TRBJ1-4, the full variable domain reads DAGVTQSPTHLIKTRGQQVTLRCSPKSGHDTVSWYQQALGQGPQFIFQYYEEEERQRGNFPDRFSGHQFPNYSSELNVNALLLGDSALYLCASSLGPDEKLFFGSGTQLSVL.

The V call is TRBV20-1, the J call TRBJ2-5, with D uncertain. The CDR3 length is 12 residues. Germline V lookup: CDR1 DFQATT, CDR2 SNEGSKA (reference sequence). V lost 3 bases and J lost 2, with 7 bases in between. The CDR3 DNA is TGCAGTGCTAGTTTCGGACAAGAGACCCAGTACTTC. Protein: CSASFGQETQYF.

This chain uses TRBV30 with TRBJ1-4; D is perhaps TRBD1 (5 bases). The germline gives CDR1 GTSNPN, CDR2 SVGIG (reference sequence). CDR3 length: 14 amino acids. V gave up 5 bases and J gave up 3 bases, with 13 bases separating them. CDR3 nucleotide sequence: TGTGCCTGGGCCAGAGACAGCTCTAATGAAAAACTGTTTTTT. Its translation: CAWARDSSNEKLFF.